This TCR beta chain was recorded in a study of shared T cell receptors in the human thymus. The CDR3 contains 20 residues. Trimming took 0 bases from V and 0 from J; bases not matched to a gene: 15. Germline V gene lookup returns CDR1 SGHRS and CDR2 YFSETQ. This clone was found once. Sequencing was performed with immunoSEQ multiplex PCR; in TCRdb, only in-frame clones are kept and a portion is missing. This table has approximately 760,000 clones, roughly 85% appearing once. These data also formed part of another study, on human thymus T cells. As reported in that work: Apparent bias marked the V and J gene usage of thymic and blood repertoires.

This clonotype was obtained from a girl in the first two years of life with a congenital heart defect. The chain has TRBV5-1 and TRBJ2-3; TRBD1 agrees at 8 bases. Specimen: thymocytes. This CDR3 is CASSLEFYPGGGQSTDTQYF. The DNA of the CDR3 is TGCGCCAGCAGCTTGGAATTCTATCCAGGGGGCGGCCAAAGCACAGATACGCAGTATTTT.